Listed here are 17 T cell receptor beta chains from one sample, sequenced in a study of T cells after yellow fever vaccination. TCRdb passed the 5' RACE reads through MiXCR, listing each CDR3 protein once. The data show about 340,000 distinct CDR3 sequences, around an eighth seen once. The source was CD4+ T cells sorted from PBMCs, collected 15 days after the yellow fever booster vaccination. These receptors were collected from a man younger than 35 who received the YFV17D yellow fever vaccine.

CDR3 in DNA: TGTGCCACCAGTGACCCCCGGGACAGCACCTATGGCTACACCTTC. This codes for CATSDPRDSTYGYTF. The V call is TRBV24-1, the J call TRBJ1-2, with 7 bases aligning to TRBD1. The ends lost 4 bases at V and 4 bases at J; junction bases unmatched: 8. CDR1 and CDR2 from the germline V gene are KGHDR and SFDVKD. This CDR3 has 15 residues.

The V and J genes are TRBV7-2 and TRBJ2-3; D possibly corresponds to TRBD2 (6 bases). Germline V gives CDR1 SGHTA, CDR2 FQGNSA. Trimming left V 5 bases short and J 2 bases short, with 17 bases between. CDR3 length equals 16 residues. CDR3 nucleotide sequence: TGTGCCAGCAGCCTACAAGGAGGGCCCATCACAGATACGCAGTATTTT. Protein: CASSLQGGPITDTQYF.

The CDR3 sequence is CASSAATGAGEQFF. In nucleotides, the CDR3 is TGTGCCAGCAGCGCGGCGACAGGGGCGGGGGAGCAGTTCTTC. The chain is built from TRBV5-4 and TRBJ2-1, with 8 bases identical to TRBD1. Germline V gene sequence: CDR1 SGHNT, CDR2 YYREEE (reference sequence). This CDR3 has 14 residues. J was trimmed by 10 bases and V by 4 bases; bases with no gene match: 10.

There are a few counts of this clonotype. V usage is TRBV6-1 and J usage is TRBJ1-5, with unresolved D. The germline gives CDR1 MNHNS, CDR2 SASEGT. CDR3 length: 14 residues. V was trimmed by 0 bases and J by 1 base, leaving 4 bases between them. CDR3 loop: CASSEAGSNQPQHF. DNA for the CDR3: TGTGCCAGCAGTGAAGCGGGGAGCAATCAGCCCCAGCATTTT.

V and J are TRBV12-3 or TRBV12-4 and TRBJ1-2; weak D call: TRBD1 (5 bases). V lost 6 bases, J lost 3 bases, and 17 bases lay in between. This CDR3 is 15 amino acids long. The CDR3 reads CASRQASGGDYGYTF. The CDR3 region has the DNA TGTGCCAGCAGGCAAGCGTCCGGGGGAGACTATGGCTACACCTTC.

The V call is TRBV20-1, the J call TRBJ1-2; TRBD1 is a possible D gene (5 bases). From germline, CDR1 is DFQATT and CDR2 SNEGSKA (reference sequence). The CDR3 loop spans 12 amino acids. V gave up 1 base and J gave up 6 bases, with 9 bases separating them. CDR3 DNA sequence: TGCAGTGCTAGAGTCGGAGGGGATGGCTACACCTTC. Encoded protein: CSARVGGDGYTF.

This clonotype was observed a handful of times. The rearrangement joins TRBV30 to TRBJ1-5, with D perhaps TRBD1 (6 bases). The germline V and J ends were trimmed by 2 bases and 1 base, with 6 bases remaining between them. CDR3 length: 13 residues. Germline V lookup: CDR1 GTSNPN, CDR2 SVGIG (reference sequence). DNA for the CDR3: TGTGCCTGGAGTAGGGGGAGCAATCAGCCCCAGCATTTT. This translates into CAWSRGSNQPQHF.

This clonotype was counted a few times. The J gene is TRBJ2-3, the V gene TRBV20-1; 7 nucleotides line up with TRBD1. The CDR3 runs 15 residues. V lost 5 bases, J lost 2 bases, and 10 bases stayed unmatched. In germline, CDR1 is DFQATT, CDR2 SNEGSKA (reference sequence). This CDR3 is CSAYTGVLYTDTQYF. The CDR3 DNA reads TGCAGTGCTTATACAGGGGTCCTCTACACAGATACGCAGTATTTT.

The V gene is TRBV6-2 or TRBV6-3, the J gene TRBJ2-5, with D unresolved. Germline-derived CDR1 and CDR2 are MNHEY and SVGEGT. This CDR3 has 14 residues. With 0 bases removed from V and 7 bases from J, the gap between germline ends came to 12 bases. The CDR3 region has the DNA TGTGCCAGCAGTTACTCGGGTACGATCAGGACCCAGTACTTC. The encoded protein is CASSYSGTIRTQYF.

The chain joins TRBV7-2 to TRBJ1-1, with TRBD1 as a possible D gene (6 bases). CDR1 is SGHTA, CDR2 FQGNSA, per germline. V shed 5 bases and J shed 1 base, with 14 bases lying between them. This CDR3 comprises 15 residues. Here the CDR3 DNA reads TGTGCCAGCAGCCACTCAGGGGTGGCGAACACTGAAGCTTTCTTT. This codes for CASSHSGVANTEAFF.

This clonotype was detected only a few times. V and J are TRBV2 and TRBJ1-6, with 7 bases that match TRBD1. Unmatched junction bases numbered 4, after V lost 3 bases and J lost 2 bases. From germline, CDR1 is SNHLY and CDR2 FYNNEI. The CDR3 runs 16 residues. CDR3 amino acids: CASSDQGGPYNSPLHF. In DNA form, the CDR3 reads TGTGCCAGCAGTGACCAGGGGGGGCCCTATAATTCACCCCTCCACTTT.

This sequence joins TRBV7-9 and TRBJ1-4; 10 bases line up with TRBD1. This CDR3 contains 15 residues. Trimming cost V 6 bases and J 3 bases; bases outside gene matches: 4. Germline V CDR1 and CDR2: SEHNR, FQNEAQ (reference sequence). Here the CDR3 reads CASRTGGRANEKLFF. CDR3 bases: TGTGCCAGCAGGACAGGGGGCCGAGCTAATGAAAAACTGTTTTTT.

This clonotype has only a few counts. The chain is built from TRBV4-1 and TRBJ1-5; the match to TRBD1 covers 9 bases. The CDR3 loop spans 15 amino acids. The J segment lost 7 bases and the V segment lost 3 bases, leaving 7 bases of the junction unmatched. The V gene's germline CDR1 is MGHRA and CDR2 YSYEKL. This CDR3 is CASSQTDRGYQPQHF. DNA for the CDR3: TGCGCCAGCAGCCAGACGGACAGGGGATACCAGCCCCAGCATTTT.

This chain connects TRBV28 to TRBJ1-5; 8 bases match TRBD1. From germline, CDR1 is MDHEN and CDR2 SYDVKM. The CDR3 covers 14 residues. Losses at the gene ends were 8 bases for V and 1 base for J; bases not matched to a gene: 4. In nucleotides, the CDR3 is TGTGCCAGCGGGACAGGTCTCAGCAATCAGCCCCAGCATTTT. Its translation: CASGTGLSNQPQHF.

DNA of the CDR3: TGCGCCAGCAGCCAAGGGGAAAAGGGGCCCGACACTGAAGCTTTCTTT. Translated: CASSQGEKGPDTEAFF. The chain is built from TRBV4-3 and TRBJ1-1, with D perhaps matching TRBD1 (5 bases). Germline values: CDR1 LGHNA, CDR2 YSLEER. CDR3 length: 16 amino acids. V was shortened by 1 base and J by 3 bases, with 15 bases between the two germline ends.

This clonotype was seen a handful of times. The CDR3: CASSLISTEAFF. CDR3 sequence (DNA): TGTGCCAGCAGCTTAATAAGCACTGAAGCTTTCTTT. This chain uses TRBV7-9 with TRBJ1-1; D not certain. V was trimmed by 2 bases and J by 4 bases, leaving 5 bases between them. The length of the CDR3 is 12 residues. CDR1 SEHNR and CDR2 FQNEAQ come from the germline V gene (reference sequence).

This clonotype was recorded a few times. The chain employs TRBV28 and TRBJ1-1; D perhaps matches TRBD1 (5 bases). The CDR3 contains 13 residues. Germline assignment: CDR1 MDHEN and CDR2 SYDVKM. Trimming cost V 6 bases and J 2 bases, with 10 bases left between them. CDR3 sequence: CASRDTGNTEAFF. The CDR3 nucleotides are TGTGCCAGCAGAGATACAGGTAACACTGAAGCTTTCTTT.